One sample yielded the 10 T cell receptor beta chains listed below, sequenced in a study of blood T cells in healthy people across ages. A second PCR of 7 to 11 cycles used a sample-barcoded 5' primer and a J-beta primer mix. TCRdb reprocessed the 5' RACE reads with MiXCR, giving one entry per CDR3 protein. The sample yields hundreds of thousands of distinct CDR3 sequences, about 34% seen once. Material for sequencing was blood. These receptors were obtained from a man between 18 and 35 years old in good health.

CDR3 DNA sequence: TGTGCCAGTAGCCTCTTAGCGGGGAACCAAGAGACCCAGTACTTC. Its translation is CASSLLAGNQETQYF. The rearrangement links TRBV7-9 to TRBJ2-5; 8 bases agree with TRBD2. The CDR3 consists of 15 residues. Germline V lookup: CDR1 SEHNR, CDR2 FQNEAQ (reference sequence). V gave up 9 bases and J gave up 0 bases; unmatched junction bases: 9.

The chain joins TRBV5-1 to TRBJ1-1, with 7 bases matching TRBD1. The J segment lost 5 bases and the V segment lost 3 bases, leaving 7 bases of the junction unmatched. Germline values: CDR1 SGHRS, CDR2 YFSETQ. This CDR3 spans 14 amino acids. This chain's CDR3 is CASSSEQGLTEAFF. For the CDR3, the DNA is TGCGCCAGCAGCTCGGAACAGGGGCTGACTGAAGCTTTCTTT.

Only one count was recorded for this clonotype. A much larger clone lies a single base off, so this may be a read error. The chain combines TRBV5-1 with TRBJ2-5; D possibly corresponds to TRBD1 (5 bases). The CDR3 extends over 14 amino acids. Germline CDR1 and CDR2: SGHRS and YFSETQ. As DNA, the CDR3 is TGCGCCAGCAGCTTGACAGGAGCCCAAGAGACCCCGTACTTC. Encoded protein: CASSLTGAQETPYF.

V and J are TRBV7-2 and TRBJ1-2; 11 positions match TRBD1. Losses at the gene ends were 6 bases for V and 3 bases for J; bases not matched to a gene: 9. Germline CDR1 SGHTA, CDR2 FQGNSA. The CDR3 covers 16 residues. As DNA, the CDR3 is TGTGCCAGCAGTCCGGGGCGGGACAGGGGGTACTATGGCTACACCTTC. Amino acid sequence: CASSPGRDRGYYGYTF.

Details on this clonotype: This may stem from a read error, because a much larger clone lies one nucleotide away. The chain uses TRBV5-5 and TRBJ1-2, with 8 nucleotides matching TRBD1. The CDR3 runs 17 residues. Germline lookup yields CDR1 SGHKS and CDR2 YYEKEE (reference sequence). The J segment lost 8 bases and the V segment lost 4 bases, leaving 19 bases of the junction unmatched. The CDR3 spells CASSDRDRRRINLGYTF. The CDR3 DNA sequence: TGTGCCAGCAGCGACCGGGACAGGAGGCGCATAAATCTCGGCTACACCTTC.

In its sample, this clonotype was seen once. The chain has TRBV7-9 and TRBJ1-2; possible D gene TRBD1, 6 bases. Germline CDR1 and CDR2: SEHNR and FQNEAQ (reference sequence). V was cut by 0 bases and J by 6 bases, with 17 bases left in between. The CDR3 covers 16 residues. CDR3 in DNA: TGTGCCAGCAGCTTAGCCAGAAGACAGGAGGCGCATGGCTACACCTTC. It codes for CASSLARRQEAHGYTF.

With regard to this clonotype: At one of its ends the junction is not consistent with the germline gene, which may arise from a read error. This chain uses TRBV18 with TRBJ2-7; 9 bases fit TRBD1. Germline V gene lookup returns CDR1 KGHSH and CDR2 LQKENI. CDR3 length equals 14 residues. The CDR3 coding sequence is TGTGCCAGCTCACAGGGACAGGGAGTTTACGAGCAGTGCTTC. Translated: CASSQGQGVYEQCF.

This CDR3 is CASSPADRGEMGLFF. CDR3 coding DNA: TGTGCCAGCAGTCCAGCTGACAGGGGGGAGATGGGGCTGTTTTTT. V usage is TRBV12-3 or TRBV12-4 and J usage is TRBJ1-4, with 9 bases aligning to TRBD1. V shed 5 bases and J 14 bases; nucleotides not matched to a gene: 15. This CDR3 region has 15 residues.

The chain joins TRBV2 to TRBJ1-5; D is uncertain. There are 13 residues in the CDR3. Trimming left V 5 bases short and J 4 bases short, with 9 bases between. Germline loops: CDR1 SNHLY, CDR2 FYNNEI. The CDR3 DNA reads as TGTGCCAGCAGTTATCCGCAGAATCAGCCCCAGCATTTT. Translated, it gives CASSYPQNQPQHF.

The chain joins TRBV29-1 to TRBJ2-3, with 11 bases aligning to TRBD2. Germline V lookup: CDR1 SQVTM, CDR2 ANQGSEA. The CDR3 spans 15 residues. V was clipped by 3 bases and J by 1 base; unmatched bases: 3. CDR3: CSVDLGLAGTDTQYF. The CDR3, as DNA: TGCAGCGTTGACCTGGGACTAGCGGGCACAGATACGCAGTATTTT.